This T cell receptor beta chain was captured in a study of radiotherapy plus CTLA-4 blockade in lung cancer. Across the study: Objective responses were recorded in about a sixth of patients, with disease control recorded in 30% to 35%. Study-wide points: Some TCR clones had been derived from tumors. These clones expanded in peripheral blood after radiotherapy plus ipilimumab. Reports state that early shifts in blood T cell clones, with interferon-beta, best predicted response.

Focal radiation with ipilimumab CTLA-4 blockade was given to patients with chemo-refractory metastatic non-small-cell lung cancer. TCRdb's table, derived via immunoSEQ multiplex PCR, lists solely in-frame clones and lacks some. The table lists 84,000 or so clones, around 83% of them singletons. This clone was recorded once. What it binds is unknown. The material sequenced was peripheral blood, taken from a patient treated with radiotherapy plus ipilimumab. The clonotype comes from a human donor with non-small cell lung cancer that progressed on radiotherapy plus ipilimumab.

This CDR3 reads CASSPWGGDNSPLHF. CDR3 DNA sequence: TGCGCCAGCAGCCCCTGGGGGGGGGATAATTCACCCCTCCACTTT. V usage is TRBV4-1 and J usage is TRBJ1-6; D possibly corresponds to TRBD1 (5 bases). Trimming took off 4 bases at V and 5 bases at J, with 12 bases between the two ends. CDR1 is MGHRA and CDR2 is YSYEKL in the germline V gene. The CDR3 extends over 15 amino acids.